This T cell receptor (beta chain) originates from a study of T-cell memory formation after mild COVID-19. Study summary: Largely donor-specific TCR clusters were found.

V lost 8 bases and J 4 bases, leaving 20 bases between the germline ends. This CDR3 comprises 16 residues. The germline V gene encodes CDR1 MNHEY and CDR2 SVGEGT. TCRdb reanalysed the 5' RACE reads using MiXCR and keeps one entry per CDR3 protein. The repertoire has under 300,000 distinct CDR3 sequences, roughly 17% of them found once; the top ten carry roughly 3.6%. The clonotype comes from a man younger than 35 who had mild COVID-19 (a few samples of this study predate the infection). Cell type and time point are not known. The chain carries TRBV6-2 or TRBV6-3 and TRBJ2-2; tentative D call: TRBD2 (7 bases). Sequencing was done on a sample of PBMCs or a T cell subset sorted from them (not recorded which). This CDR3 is CASRPGGLPRTGELFF. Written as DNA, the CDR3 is TGTGCCAGCCGCCCCGGGGGGCTACCTCGCACCGGGGAGCTGTTTTTT.